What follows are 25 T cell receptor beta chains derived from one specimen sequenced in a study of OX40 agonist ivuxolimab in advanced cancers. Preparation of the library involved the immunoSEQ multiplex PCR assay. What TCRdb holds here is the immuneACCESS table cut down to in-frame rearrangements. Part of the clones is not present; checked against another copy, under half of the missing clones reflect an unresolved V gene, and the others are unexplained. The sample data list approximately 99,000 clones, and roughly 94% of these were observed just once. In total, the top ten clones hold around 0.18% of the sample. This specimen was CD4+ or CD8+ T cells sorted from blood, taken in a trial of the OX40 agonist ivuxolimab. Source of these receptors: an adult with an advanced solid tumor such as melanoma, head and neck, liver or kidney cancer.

CDR3 bases: TGTGCCAGCAGCTTGGTGACACCCGGACGTGGAGCTTTCTTT. Translated: CASSLVTPGRGAFF. The gene calls are TRBV5-6 and TRBJ1-1; D unresolved. The CDR3 length is 14 residues. Trimming stripped 0 bases from V and 10 bases from J, with 16 bases between. The germline V gene encodes CDR1 SGHDT and CDR2 YYEEEE. Full variable domain (missing parts from reference TRBV5-6 and TRBJ1-1): DAGVTQSPTHLIKTRGQQVTLRCSPKSGHDTVSWYQQALGQGPQFIFQYYEEEERQRGNFPDRFSGHQFPNYSSELNVNALLLGDSALYLCASSLVTPGRGAFFGQGTRLTVV.

CDR3 protein: CASSQDLGTRYSQSSYNEQFF. Here the CDR3 DNA reads TGCGCCAGCAGCCAAGATCTAGGGACTAGATACTCCCAGAGCTCCTACAATGAGCAGTTCTTC. The chain links TRBV4-1 to TRBJ2-1, with TRBD2 identical over 8 bases. Germline V gives CDR1 MGHRA, CDR2 YSYEKL. V was clipped by 0 bases and J by 0 bases; unmatched bases: 16. The CDR3 totals 21 residues.

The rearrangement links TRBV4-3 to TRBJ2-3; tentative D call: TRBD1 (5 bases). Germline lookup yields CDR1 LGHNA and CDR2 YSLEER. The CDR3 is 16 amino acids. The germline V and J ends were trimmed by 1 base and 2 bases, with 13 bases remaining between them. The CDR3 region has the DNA TGCGCCAGCAGCCAAGCAGGGATGCCCTCCACAGATACGCAGTATTTT. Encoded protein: CASSQAGMPSTDTQYF.

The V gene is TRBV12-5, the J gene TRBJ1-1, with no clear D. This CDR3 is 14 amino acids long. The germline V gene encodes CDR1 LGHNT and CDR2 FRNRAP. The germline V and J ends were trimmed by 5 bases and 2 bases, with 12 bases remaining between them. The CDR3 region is CASGDKSLNTEAFF. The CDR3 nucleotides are TGTGCTAGTGGTGATAAAAGTTTAAACACTGAAGCTTTCTTT.

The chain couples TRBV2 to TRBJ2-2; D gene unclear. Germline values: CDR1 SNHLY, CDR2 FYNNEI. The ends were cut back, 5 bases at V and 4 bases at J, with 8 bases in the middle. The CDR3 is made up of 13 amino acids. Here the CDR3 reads CASSILGTGELFF. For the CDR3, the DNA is TGTGCCAGCAGTATACTTGGCACCGGGGAGCTGTTTTTT.

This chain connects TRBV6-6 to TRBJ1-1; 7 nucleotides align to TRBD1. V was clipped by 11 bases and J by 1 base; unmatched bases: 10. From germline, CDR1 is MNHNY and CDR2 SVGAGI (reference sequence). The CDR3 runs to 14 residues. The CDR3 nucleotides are TGTGCCGGTACTGCGGGACAGCCGAACACTGAAGCTTTCTTT. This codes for CAGTAGQPNTEAFF.

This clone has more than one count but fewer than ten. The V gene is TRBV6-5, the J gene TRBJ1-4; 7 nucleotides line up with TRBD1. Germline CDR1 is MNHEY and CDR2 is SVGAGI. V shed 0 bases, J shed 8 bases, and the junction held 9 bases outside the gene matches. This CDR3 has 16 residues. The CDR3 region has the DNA TGTGCCAGCAGTTACTCGACGACAGGGATCGAGGAAAAACTGTTTTTT. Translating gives CASSYSTTGIEEKLFF.

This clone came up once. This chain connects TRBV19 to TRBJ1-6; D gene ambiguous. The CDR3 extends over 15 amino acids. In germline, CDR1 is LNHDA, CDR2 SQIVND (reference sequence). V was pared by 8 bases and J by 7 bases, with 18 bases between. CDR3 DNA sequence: TGTGCCAGTCAGTATTTACCAGGAAGCAATTCACCCCTCCACTTT. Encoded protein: CASQYLPGSNSPLHF.

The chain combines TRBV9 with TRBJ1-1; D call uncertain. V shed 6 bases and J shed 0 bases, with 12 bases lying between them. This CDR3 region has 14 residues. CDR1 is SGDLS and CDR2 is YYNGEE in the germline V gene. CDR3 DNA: TGTGCCAGCACCGTCTCGGCCATGAACACTGAAGCTTTCTTT. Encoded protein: CASTVSAMNTEAFF.

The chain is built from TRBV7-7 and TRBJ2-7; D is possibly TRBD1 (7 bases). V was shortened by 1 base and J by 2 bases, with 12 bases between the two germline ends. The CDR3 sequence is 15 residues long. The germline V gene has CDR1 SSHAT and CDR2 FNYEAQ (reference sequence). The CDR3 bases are TGTGCCAGCAGCTTAGGACAGGGAGGTCCCTACGAGCAGTACTTC. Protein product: CASSLGQGGPYEQYF.

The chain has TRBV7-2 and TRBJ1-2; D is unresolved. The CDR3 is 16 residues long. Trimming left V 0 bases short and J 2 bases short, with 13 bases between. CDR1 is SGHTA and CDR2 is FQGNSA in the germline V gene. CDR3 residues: CASSLALWRANYGYTF. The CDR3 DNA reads TGTGCCAGCAGCTTAGCGCTATGGCGGGCCAACTATGGCTACACCTTC.

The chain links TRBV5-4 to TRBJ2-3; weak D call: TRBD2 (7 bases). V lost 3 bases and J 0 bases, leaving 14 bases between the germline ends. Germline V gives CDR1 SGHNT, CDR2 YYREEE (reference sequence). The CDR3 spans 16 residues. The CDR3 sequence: CASSWGGGHSTDTQYF. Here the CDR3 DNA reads TGTGCCAGCAGCTGGGGGGGCGGACATAGCACAGATACGCAGTATTTT.

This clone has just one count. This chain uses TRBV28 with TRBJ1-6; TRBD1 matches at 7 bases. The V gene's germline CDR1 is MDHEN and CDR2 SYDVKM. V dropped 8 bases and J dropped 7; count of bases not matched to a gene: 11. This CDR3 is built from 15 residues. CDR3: CASDGPGGENSPLHF. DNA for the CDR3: TGTGCCAGCGACGGGCCAGGGGGGGAGAATTCACCCCTCCACTTT.

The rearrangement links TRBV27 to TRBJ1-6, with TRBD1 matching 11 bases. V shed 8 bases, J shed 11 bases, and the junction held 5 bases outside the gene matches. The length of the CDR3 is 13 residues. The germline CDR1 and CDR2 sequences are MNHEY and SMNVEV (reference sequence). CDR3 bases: TGTGCCAGCTGTAGGACAGGGGGCACACCCCTCCACTTT. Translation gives CASCRTGGTPLHF.

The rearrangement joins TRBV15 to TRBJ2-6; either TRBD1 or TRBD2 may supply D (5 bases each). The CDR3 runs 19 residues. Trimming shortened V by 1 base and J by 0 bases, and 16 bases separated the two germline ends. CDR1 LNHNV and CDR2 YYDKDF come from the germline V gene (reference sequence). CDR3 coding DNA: TGTGCCACCAGCAGAGGGGGACCAACTATATACTCTGGGGCCAACGTCCTGACTTTC. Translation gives CATSRGGPTIYSGANVLTF.

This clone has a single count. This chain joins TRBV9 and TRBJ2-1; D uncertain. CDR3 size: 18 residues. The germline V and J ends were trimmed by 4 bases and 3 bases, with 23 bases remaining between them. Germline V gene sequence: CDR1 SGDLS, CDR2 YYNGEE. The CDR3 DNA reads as TGTGCCAGCAGCCCCCCCAGGCTCCTTTCCAATGACTACAATGAGCAGTTCTTC. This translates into CASSPPRLLSNDYNEQFF.

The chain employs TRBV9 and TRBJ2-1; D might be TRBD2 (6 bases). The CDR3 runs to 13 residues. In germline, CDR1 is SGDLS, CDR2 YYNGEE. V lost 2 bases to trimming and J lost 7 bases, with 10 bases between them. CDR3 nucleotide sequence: TGTGCCAGCAGCGTGTCCCTAGCGAATGAGCAGTTCTTC. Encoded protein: CASSVSLANEQFF.

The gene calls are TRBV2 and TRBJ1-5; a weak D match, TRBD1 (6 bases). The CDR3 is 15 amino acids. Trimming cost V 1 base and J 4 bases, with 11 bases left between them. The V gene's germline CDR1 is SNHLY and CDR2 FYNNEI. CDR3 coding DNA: TGTGCCAGCAGTGAAGAGGCAGGGGCAAATCAGCCCCAGCATTTT. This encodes CASSEEAGANQPQHF.

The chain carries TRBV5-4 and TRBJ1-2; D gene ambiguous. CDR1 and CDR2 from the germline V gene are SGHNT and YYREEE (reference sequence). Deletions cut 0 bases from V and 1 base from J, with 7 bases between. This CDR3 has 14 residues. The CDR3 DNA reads TGTGCCAGCAGCTTGGGGCGGATTAACTATGGCTACACCTTC. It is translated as CASSLGRINYGYTF.

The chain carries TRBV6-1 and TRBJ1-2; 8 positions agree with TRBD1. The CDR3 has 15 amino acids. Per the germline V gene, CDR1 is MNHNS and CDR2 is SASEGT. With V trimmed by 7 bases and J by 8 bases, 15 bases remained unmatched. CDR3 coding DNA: TGTGCCAGCACCACCGGACAGGGACGGACGGAGGGCTACACCTTC. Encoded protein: CASTTGQGRTEGYTF.

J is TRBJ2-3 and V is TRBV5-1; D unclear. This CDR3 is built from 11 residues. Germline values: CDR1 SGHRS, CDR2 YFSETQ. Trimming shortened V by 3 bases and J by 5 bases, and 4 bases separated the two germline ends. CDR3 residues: CASSWGDTQYF. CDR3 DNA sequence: TGCGCCAGCAGCTGGGGAGATACGCAGTATTTT.

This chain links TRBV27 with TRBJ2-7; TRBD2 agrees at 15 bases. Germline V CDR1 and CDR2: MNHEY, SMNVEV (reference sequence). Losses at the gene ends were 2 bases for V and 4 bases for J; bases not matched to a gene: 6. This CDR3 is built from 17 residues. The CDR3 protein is CASSLRTSGGASYEQYF. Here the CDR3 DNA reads TGTGCCAGCAGTTTACGGACTAGCGGGGGGGCTAGTTACGAGCAGTACTTC.

CDR3 amino acids: CASSPGGGTDTQYF. The CDR3 DNA reads TGTGCCAGCAGCCCCGGGGGGGGCACAGATACGCAGTATTTT. This sequence joins TRBV7-3 and TRBJ2-3; TRBD2 aligns across 8 bases. CDR1 and CDR2 from the germline V gene are SGHTA and FQGTGA. After removal of 5 bases from V and 1 base from J, the junction contained 2 bases not matched to a gene. This CDR3 spans 14 amino acids.

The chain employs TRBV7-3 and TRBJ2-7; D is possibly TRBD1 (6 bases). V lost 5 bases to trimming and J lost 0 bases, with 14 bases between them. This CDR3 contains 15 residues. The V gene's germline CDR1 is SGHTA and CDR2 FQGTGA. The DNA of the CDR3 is TGTGCCAGCAGCCAAACAAGGGGGAGCTCCTACGAGCAGTACTTC. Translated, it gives CASSQTRGSSYEQYF.

Here the CDR3 reads CASSFGGLNQPQHF. CDR3 DNA sequence: TGTGCCAGCAGTTTTGGGGGGCTCAATCAGCCCCAGCATTTT. V usage is TRBV28 and J usage is TRBJ1-5; D possibly corresponds to TRBD1 (6 bases). This CDR3 spans 14 amino acids. The V gene lost 3 bases and the J gene lost 3 bases, with 9 bases spanning the gap. Per germline, CDR1 MDHEN and CDR2 SYDVKM. Drawing the rest from reference TRBV28 and TRBJ1-5, the complete variable domain is DVKVTQSSRYLVKRTGEKVFLECVQDMDHENMFWYRQDPGLGLRLIYFSYDVKMKEKGDIPEGYSVSREKKERFSLILESASTNQTSMYLCASSFGGLNQPQHFGDGTRLSIL.